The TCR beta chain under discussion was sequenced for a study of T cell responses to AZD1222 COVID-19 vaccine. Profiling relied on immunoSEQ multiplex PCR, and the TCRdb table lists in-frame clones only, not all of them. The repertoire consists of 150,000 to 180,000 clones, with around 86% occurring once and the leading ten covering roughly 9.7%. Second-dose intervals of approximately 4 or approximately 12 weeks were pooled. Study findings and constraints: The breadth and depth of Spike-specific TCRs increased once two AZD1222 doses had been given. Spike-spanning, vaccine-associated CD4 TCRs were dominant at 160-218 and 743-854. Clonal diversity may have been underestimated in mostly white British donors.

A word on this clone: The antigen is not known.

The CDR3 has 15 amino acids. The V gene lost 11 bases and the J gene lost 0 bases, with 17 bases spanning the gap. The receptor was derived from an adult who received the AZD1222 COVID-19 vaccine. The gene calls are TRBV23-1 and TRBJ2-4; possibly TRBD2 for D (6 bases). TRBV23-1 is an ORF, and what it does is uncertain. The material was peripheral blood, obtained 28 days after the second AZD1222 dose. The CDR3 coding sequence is TGCGCCGCCATATGGCAGGGACTAGCCAAAAACATTCAGTACTTC. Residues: CAAIWQGLAKNIQYF.